A selection of T cell receptor beta chains follows, all from one sample in a study of a mutant IDH1 vaccine in newly diagnosed glioma. Their antigen targets remain unknown. Clones were sequenced by immunoSEQ multiplex PCR, and TCRdb holds only the in-frame ones, with some missing. The data show tens of thousands of clones, 80% seen once. Source: PBMCs, taken from a glioma patient whose treatment included an IDH1 peptide vaccine. The receptors were gathered from a man aged 50-59 years with glioma. CDR3s include the opening cysteine and the closing phenylalanine or tryptophan. Each record gives: J gene, V gene, clone size, CDR3 protein. Clone size is given for some rows only: seen once, a few or many times, or a class if the clone is expanded.

TRBJ2-5 TRBV9 NA CASSVVAGGGETQYF
TRBJ1-1 TRBV4-3 NA CASSQGSEAFF
TRBJ1-5 TRBV30 few CAWSVLGEGPQHF
TRBJ2-2 TRBV27 NA CATQTGMHTGELFF
TRBJ1-3 TRBV28 NA CASSDSGNTIYF
TRBJ1-5 TRBV6-1 NA CATLPGQYNQPQHF
TRBJ1-4 TRBV10-3 NA CAIRRSEGGEKLFF
TRBJ2-7 TRBV11-3 few CASSVQSMAIEQYF
TRBJ2-7 TRBV28 once CASSRRNTYEQYF
TRBJ2-7 TRBV7-9 NA CASGRSLTYEQYF
TRBJ2-7 TRBV6-1 NA CASKVLAGGPYEQYF
TRBJ1-3 TRBV30 NA CAWSVRLLTSGNTIYF
TRBJ2-7 TRBV29-1 NA CSVVGTGGYEQYF
TRBJ2-7 TRBV15 NA CATKAVGGYEQYF
TRBJ2-2 TRBV9 NA CASSPPLGAGELFF
TRBJ1-5 TRBV11-2 NA CASPGAGGSNQPQHF
TRBJ1-1 TRBV2 NA CASSAMGQGAEAFF
TRBJ2-3 TRBV18 NA CASSLQTADTQYF
TRBJ2-7 TRBV18 NA CASSPGTSYEQYF
TRBJ2-1 TRBV6-6 NA CASSYGTSVNNEQFF
TRBJ1-5 TRBV7-2 NA CASSLAGHNQPQHF
TRBJ1-1 TRBV5-4 NA CASSLETGGLTEAFF
TRBJ2-7 TRBV5-1 NA CASSATGAEQYF
TRBJ1-2 TRBV7-3 NA CASSPDSGQTYGYTF
TRBJ2-7 TRBV15 NA CATSGSGRGPYEQYF
TRBJ2-5 TRBV15 NA CATSRAPVGGEETQYF
TRBJ2-3 TRBV7-9 NA CASSLTRTSSTDTQYF